The next 26 T cell receptor beta chains were all read from a single sample in a study of blood T cell repertoires in COVID-19 (dated by TCRdb to the early 2020s). Library preparation used the immunoSEQ multiplex PCR assay. This immuneACCESS table, as held by TCRdb, lists in-frame sequences with V and J called but not all clones. Of the missing ones, under half trace to an unresolved V gene in checked studies; the others have no known cause. This sample lists some 69,000 clones; 79% were detected once. The ten largest account for around 50% of the sample. The sequencing input was peripheral blood. The origin of the receptors is a human donor in a cohort sampled during active COVID-19.

The V and J genes are TRBV28 and TRBJ2-2; perhaps TRBD2 as D (6 bases). V shed 8 bases and J shed 6 bases, with 16 bases lying between them. The CDR3 extends over 14 amino acids. From germline, CDR1 is MDHEN and CDR2 SYDVKM. The CDR3 DNA reads as TGTGCCAGCCTACGGGCTAGCGCAGCCGGGGAGCTGTTTTTT. This encodes CASLRASAAGELFF.

V and J are TRBV28 and TRBJ2-4, with TRBD2 matching 12 bases. With 3 bases clipped from V and 6 bases from J, the junction kept 6 bases outside the gene matches. Germline V lookup: CDR1 MDHEN, CDR2 SYDVKM. There are 16 residues in the CDR3. The CDR3 sequence is CASSFSSGGAGNIQYF. The CDR3 region has the DNA TGTGCCAGCAGTTTTTCTAGCGGGGGGGCGGGAAACATTCAGTACTTC. Together with reference TRBV28 and TRBJ2-4, the CDR3 gives the full variable domain: DVKVTQSSRYLVKRTGEKVFLECVQDMDHENMFWYRQDPGLGLRLIYFSYDVKMKEKGDIPEGYSVSREKKERFSLILESASTNQTSMYLCASSFSSGGAGNIQYFGAGTRLSVL.

The rearrangement uses TRBV25-1 and TRBJ1-5; 10 nucleotides match TRBD1. CDR1 and CDR2 from the germline V gene are MGHDK and SYGVNS. This CDR3 has 13 amino acids. J lost 4 bases, V lost 8 bases, and 2 bases had no gene match. The chain's CDR3 is CASGDRGNQPQHF. CDR3 DNA sequence: TGTGCCAGCGGGGACAGGGGTAATCAGCCCCAGCATTTT.

This chain connects TRBV5-1 to TRBJ2-6, with a weak D call TRBD1 (7 bases). The CDR3 contains 15 residues. The germline V gene encodes CDR1 SGHRS and CDR2 YFSETQ. V was clipped by 6 bases and J by 4 bases, with 14 bases between them. The CDR3 sequence: CASNSGGSGANVLTF. The CDR3 DNA follows: TGCGCCAGCAACTCAGGGGGGTCCGGGGCCAACGTCCTGACTTTC. Variable domain in full (rest from reference TRBV5-1 and TRBJ2-6): KAGVTQTPRYLIKTRGQQVTLSCSPISGHRSVSWYQQTPGQGLQFLFEYFSETQRNKGNFPGRFSGRQFSNSRSEMNVSTLELGDSALYLCASNSGGSGANVLTFGAGSRLTVL.

The chain links TRBV28 to TRBJ1-4; possible D gene TRBD1, 5 bases. The V gene's germline CDR1 is MDHEN and CDR2 SYDVKM. The CDR3 runs to 14 residues. The V and J ends lost 2 bases and 8 bases respectively, with 12 bases between them. CDR3 sequence (DNA): TGTGCCAGCAGTTTAGACAGCGCGTGGGAAAAACTGTTTTTT. Translated: CASSLDSAWEKLFF.

The gene calls are TRBV29-1 and TRBJ2-4, with 15 bases lining up with TRBD2. The germline gives CDR1 SQVTM, CDR2 ANQGSEA. Germline trimming cut 6 bases from V and 10 bases from J; bases unmatched to any gene: 13. The CDR3 covers 16 residues. The CDR3 DNA is TGCAGCGTGACCGGGACTAGCGGGGGGTCAACTGGTATTCAGTACTTC. This sequence encodes CSVTGTSGGSTGIQYF. Drawing the rest from reference TRBV29-1 and TRBJ2-4, the complete variable domain is SAVISQKPSRDICQRGTSLTIQCQVDSQVTMMFWYRQQPGQSLTLIATANQGSEATYESGFVIDKFPISRPNLTFSTLTVSNMSPEDSSIYLCSVTGTSGGSTGIQYFGAGTRLSVL.

The chain uses TRBV5-4 and TRBJ1-1; 7 positions match TRBD1. The CDR3 sequence is 14 residues long. Trimming at V came to 5 bases and at J to 2 bases, leaving 6 bases not matched to a gene. CDR1 is SGHNT and CDR2 is YYREEE in the germline V gene (reference sequence). The CDR3 loop reads CASRETGRNTEAFF. The CDR3 region has the DNA TGTGCCAGCAGAGAGACAGGGCGTAACACTGAAGCTTTCTTT.

This sequence joins TRBV6-2 or TRBV6-3 and TRBJ2-3, with 13 bases lining up with TRBD2. The CDR3 totals 17 residues. Per the germline V gene, CDR1 is MNHEY and CDR2 is SVGEGT. V lost 0 bases to trimming and J lost 4 bases; unmatched junction nucleotides: 4. The CDR3 spells CASSYSRLAGGADTQYF. The DNA of the CDR3 is TGTGCCAGCAGTTACTCGAGACTAGCGGGAGGCGCAGATACGCAGTATTTT.

The J gene is TRBJ1-2, the V gene TRBV29-1, with D perhaps matching TRBD1 (5 bases). CDR3 size: 12 residues. Germline V gives CDR1 SQVTM, CDR2 ANQGSEA. The V and J ends lost 4 bases and 3 bases respectively, with 9 bases between them. The CDR3 nucleotides read TGCAGCGTTGGCGGGGGAGACTATGGCTACACCTTC. Encoded protein: CSVGGGDYGYTF.

This clone has a count of ten or more. The rearrangement uses TRBV7-6 and TRBJ2-3; 8 nucleotides align to TRBD2. In germline, CDR1 is SGHVS, CDR2 FNYEAQ. V trimming: 2 bases; J trimming: 5 bases; junction bases outside the gene matches: 9. The CDR3 is 16 amino acids. As DNA, the CDR3 is TGTGCCAGCAGCTTAATGGGAGGTCTAGCGGGAGATACGCAGTATTTT. Its protein is CASSLMGGLAGDTQYF.

As DNA, the CDR3 is TGTGCCAGCAGCGTAGATGTACAGGGTAACGCCGGGGAGCTGTTTTTT. It is translated as CASSVDVQGNAGELFF. This chain joins TRBV9 and TRBJ2-2, with D perhaps TRBD1 (6 bases). There are 16 residues in the CDR3. CDR1 SGDLS and CDR2 YYNGEE come from the germline V gene. The V end lost 0 bases, the J end lost 6 bases, and 15 bases lay between the germline ends.

The count of this clone is one. J is TRBJ2-5 and V is TRBV6-6; unclear D gene. Germline assignment: CDR1 MNHNY and CDR2 SVGAGI (reference sequence). This CDR3 comprises 15 residues. Deletions cut 5 bases from V and 2 bases from J, with 15 bases between. The CDR3 here is CASSRSPSLQETQYF. In DNA, the CDR3 is TGTGCCAGCAGTCGATCCCCTAGTCTACAAGAGACCCAGTACTTC.

In its sample, this clone was seen a few times. The V call is TRBV2, the J call TRBJ2-7; 7 bases fit TRBD1. Losses at the gene ends were 6 bases for V and 3 bases for J; bases not matched to a gene: 5. The CDR3 has 13 amino acids. Germline lookup yields CDR1 SNHLY and CDR2 FYNNEI. The CDR3 loop reads CASRETGNYEQYF. DNA for the CDR3: TGTGCCAGCAGGGAGACAGGGAACTACGAGCAGTACTTC.

The rearrangement joins TRBV10-3 to TRBJ2-6, with a possible D match to TRBD2 (7 bases). V lost 8 bases and J lost 0, with 20 bases in between. Germline V gene lookup returns CDR1 ENHRY and CDR2 SYGVKD. CDR3 length: 18 residues. CDR3: CAIRSGLGGNSGANVLTF. The CDR3 DNA reads as TGTGCCATCCGGTCAGGACTAGGGGGAAACTCTGGGGCCAACGTCCTGACTTTC.

The chain recombines TRBV28 with TRBJ2-5; maybe TRBD1 (6 bases). Looked up from germline, CDR1 is MDHEN and CDR2 is SYDVKM. Trimming took off 8 bases at V and 1 base at J, with 8 bases between the two ends. The CDR3 is 12 amino acids. The DNA of the CDR3 is TGTGCCAGCGGGGGCTTCCAAGAGACCCAGTACTTC. Encoded protein: CASGGFQETQYF. The full variable domain, with the rest looked up from reference TRBV28 and TRBJ2-5, is DVKVTQSSRYLVKRTGEKVFLECVQDMDHENMFWYRQDPGLGLRLIYFSYDVKMKEKGDIPEGYSVSREKKERFSLILESASTNQTSMYLCASGGFQETQYFGPGTRLLVL.

The V gene is TRBV5-1, the J gene TRBJ2-1; the D gene is possibly TRBD2 (6 bases). The CDR3 consists of 17 residues. Germline assignment: CDR1 SGHRS and CDR2 YFSETQ. Between the trimmed V and J ends, which lost 4 bases and 0 bases, there was a span of 17 bases. CDR3 region: CASSPTPAGSSYNEQFF. The CDR3 DNA reads as TGCGCCAGCAGCCCCACACCCGCGGGAAGCTCCTACAATGAGCAGTTCTTC.

This clone is a singleton in its sample. The chain carries TRBV7-2 and TRBJ2-3; maybe TRBD2 (7 bases). Germline V gene sequence: CDR1 SGHTA, CDR2 FQGNSA. The CDR3 has 15 residues. V was pared by 8 bases and J by 3 bases, with 18 bases between. CDR3 amino acids: CASGHPGGMTDTQYF. CDR3 coding DNA: TGTGCCAGCGGACATCCGGGGGGCATGACAGATACGCAGTATTTT.

J is TRBJ2-3 and V is TRBV11-2; 8 nucleotides match TRBD2. CDR1 and CDR2 from the germline V gene are SGHAT and FQNNGV. This CDR3 comprises 15 residues. V dropped 5 bases and J dropped 1; count of bases not matched to a gene: 5. CDR3 nucleotides: TGTGCCAGCAGCCCCCGGACTAGCCGCACAGATACGCAGTATTTT. This codes for CASSPRTSRTDTQYF.

V is TRBV2 and J is TRBJ2-7, with D possibly being TRBD1 (6 bases). CDR1 SNHLY and CDR2 FYNNEI come from the germline V gene. CDR3 length equals 13 residues. Trimming shortened V by 5 bases and J by 3 bases, and 11 bases separated the two germline ends. In nucleotides, the CDR3 is TGTGCCAGCAGTCGGACAGTCGACTACGAGCAGTACTTC. Protein: CASSRTVDYEQYF.

This clone was found a few times. This chain joins TRBV30 and TRBJ2-5; perhaps TRBD2 as D (5 bases). Between the trimmed V and J ends, which lost 4 bases and 2 bases, there was a span of 17 bases. CDR3 length: 15 amino acids. Germline V gene data show CDR1 as GTSNPN and CDR2 as SVGIG (reference sequence). The DNA of the CDR3 is TGTGCCTGGACAACCAGAGGGCTACCACAAGAGACCCAGTACTTC. Translated: CAWTTRGLPQETQYF.

The chain recombines TRBV6-5 with TRBJ1-1; unclear D gene. Germline-derived CDR1 and CDR2 are MNHEY and SVGAGI. Trimming stripped 7 bases from V and 1 base from J, with 10 bases between. The CDR3 spans 13 residues. The CDR3 reads CASKGDGNTEAFF. CDR3 in DNA: TGTGCCAGCAAAGGAGACGGGAACACTGAAGCTTTCTTT.

V and J are TRBV6-2 or TRBV6-3 and TRBJ2-1; D might be TRBD2 (5 bases). From germline, CDR1 is MNHEY and CDR2 SVGEGT. CDR3 length: 14 amino acids. V lost 0 bases to trimming and J lost 5 bases, with 8 bases between them. The DNA for the CDR3 is TGTGCCAGCAGTTACTCGCTCGGGGACAATGAGCAGTTCTTC. Protein: CASSYSLGDNEQFF.

J is TRBJ1-5 and V is TRBV2, with D perhaps TRBD1 (6 bases). CDR1 is SNHLY, CDR2 FYNNEI, per germline. V lost 3 bases, J lost 2 bases, and 11 bases lay in between. The CDR3 is 15 amino acids. The CDR3 DNA is TGTGCCAGCAGTGACCTACAGGGCGGCAATCAGCCCCAGCATTTT. It codes for CASSDLQGGNQPQHF.

J is TRBJ1-2 and V is TRBV9, with TRBD1 matching over 7 bases. Trimming cost V 3 bases and J 7 bases; bases outside gene matches: 9. This CDR3 spans 14 amino acids. Looked up from germline, CDR1 is SGDLS and CDR2 is YYNGEE. As DNA, the CDR3 is TGTGCCAGCAGCGGGCAGACAGGGTATAGTGGCTACACCTTC. Its protein is CASSGQTGYSGYTF.

This chain joins TRBV18 and TRBJ2-1, with D maybe TRBD2 (6 bases). With 6 bases removed from V and 6 bases from J, the gap between germline ends came to 27 bases. There are 18 residues in the CDR3. The germline V gene encodes CDR1 KGHSH and CDR2 LQKENI. The CDR3 sequence is CASSQPLALTKEGNEQFF. CDR3 nucleotide sequence: TGTGCCAGCTCCCAACCGCTAGCGCTTACAAAGGAGGGCAATGAGCAGTTCTTC.

J is TRBJ2-7 and V is TRBV2; 10 bases align to TRBD1. After removal of 7 bases from V and 3 bases from J, the junction contained 6 bases not matched to a gene. The germline gives CDR1 SNHLY, CDR2 FYNNEI. The CDR3 consists of 14 residues. The CDR3: CASTGQGVLYEQYF. The CDR3 nucleotides are TGTGCCAGCACCGGACAGGGGGTCCTCTACGAGCAGTACTTC.